This record looks at one T cell receptor (beta chain) sequence and its context. The CDR3 loop spans 16 amino acids. Trimming took 5 bases from V and 6 from J; bases not matched to a gene: 12. CDR1 and CDR2 from the germline V gene are SEHNR and FQNEAQ (reference sequence). These data come from a study of blood T cell repertoires in COVID-19. Clones were read by immunoSEQ multiplex PCR, and TCRdb kept only the in-frame ones, dropping some. Of roughly 100,000 clones in the sample, about 86% were seen once. The TCR was taken from a man older than 75 with acute or convalescent COVID-19. The sample consisted of peripheral blood. The chain uses TRBV7-9 and TRBJ1-1, with 10 bases that match TRBD1. The CDR3 DNA sequence: TGTGCCAGCAGCCTCTACTGGACAGGGGGGATAGCTGAAGCTTTCTTT. This gives the protein CASSLYWTGGIAEAFF.